This T cell receptor beta chain appears in the sequencing data of a study of blood T cells in healthy people across ages. The CDR3 is 18 amino acids. Per germline, CDR1 KGHSH and CDR2 LQKENI. Together with a sample-barcoded 5' primer, a J-beta primer mix was included in a second PCR lasting roughly 6 to 12 cycles. One entry per CDR3 protein results from TCRdb running MiXCR on the 5' RACE reads. The profile shows some 880,000 distinct CDR3 sequences, under 40% of them singletons. General study points: Diversity figures derived from one million T cells were judged to underestimate the true value.

With regard to this clonotype: Its antigen remains unidentified.

This receptor was obtained from a young man in good health. The chain links TRBV18 to TRBJ2-4; TRBD2 might be the D (5 bases). TRBJ2-5 matches the DNA end more closely, so the J call is doubtful. Material: blood. Written as DNA, the CDR3 is TGTGCCAGCTCCCCCGTACAGATAAGCGGATCCACTCAAGAGACCCAGTACTTC. This encodes CASSPVQISGSTQETQYF.